This section outlines one T cell receptor (beta chain) sequence together with its context. Its antigen remains unknown. Patients who underwent sequencing had shown CD8+CD57+ cell expansion by flow cytometry. A severe acquired aplastic anemia diagnosis applied to all patients. None of the patients had been given any therapy when their blood was sampled. This sample is drawn from a study of CD8+CD57+ T cells in acquired aplastic anemia. General observations from the study: Patients and controls had CD8+ Simpson's diversity values that were not significantly distinct. Sharing between patients and controls was observed for roughly 29 CD8+ CDR3 sequences.

TCR beta VDJ and CDR3 profiles were obtained from a genomic DNA template. In TCRdb, the reads were re-called with MiXCR into one record per CDR3 protein. The sample records roughly 250,000 distinct CDR3 sequences, roughly 82% being singletons. This CDR3 region has 18 residues. Germline V gene data show CDR1 as SGHVS and CDR2 as FQNEAQ. This clonotype originated in a human donor with aplastic anemia. Sequencing input: sorted CD4+, CD8+, or CD8+CD57+ T cells (not recorded which) from PBMCs. The J gene is TRBJ2-7, the V gene TRBV7-8; the D is unclear. CDR3 protein: CASSQLPSVKPFFYEQYV. The CDR3 DNA reads TGCGCCAGCAGCCAACTTCCCAGCGTTAAGCCCTTTTTCTACGAGCAGTACGTC.